This T cell receptor (beta chain) originates from a study of regulatory T cells in long-lasting Graves disease (dated by TCRdb to the early 2020s). About the investigation overall: Patients with newly diagnosed Graves' disease had been on antithyroid drugs for under 3 months. Peripheral blood TCR sequencing and RNA sequencing compared persistent Graves' disease patients with newly diagnosed Graves' disease patients. The study was conducted in China and was registered as a clinical trial. A total of about 33 samples were covered by TCR sequencing, comprising approximately 13 persistent and approximately 20 newly diagnosed Graves' disease patients.

This clonotype was seen many times. Its antigen remains unidentified. Base-call qualities are not available, and no considerably larger clone is one nucleotide away. Points the paper makes about the study in general: Peripheral blood alone was examined, since thyroid tissue, which constituted the primary lesion, could not be accessed. The authors acknowledged the small sample size as a limitation that may reduce accuracy. Preferential use of TRBV28, TRBJ1-2 and TRBJ2-5 was observed in persistent disease, whereas TRBV20-1 and TRBJ2-1 were favored in newly diagnosed disease. Only the TCR beta chain was sequenced and analyzed. Compared with newly diagnosed patients, patients with persistent Graves' disease had lower TCR Shannon entropy and fewer highly expanded clones, which suggests clonal expansion. Persistent patients shared more public clonotypes among themselves (around 2,500) than newly diagnosed patients did (nearly 1,000).

The CDR3 sequence holds 15 residues, the cysteine and phenylalanine included. The sequence is cut down to CDR3 DNA, 45 bases in frame from base 1. As encoded in the germline V gene, CDR1 is MDHEN while CDR2 is SYDVKM. V is cut back by 6 bases and J by 8 bases, with 13 bases in the junction unmatched. The time point label corresponds to: newly diagnosed GD, antithyroid drugs for less than 3 months. RNA was extracted from PBMCs in TRIzol for both TCR sequencing and RNA sequencing. The diagnosis of Graves' disease was made according to American Thyroid Association guidelines. Recruitment of patients was carried out at an endocrinology department in Xi'an, China. From each patient, about 9.7 milliliters of peripheral blood was collected into an EDTA anticoagulant tube. PBMCs were isolated by Ficoll Paque Plus density gradient separation without further T cell sorting. An Agilent 2100 Bioanalyzer and agarose gel were used to check RNA quality, and a NanoDrop 2000 was used to measure RNA concentration.

The library was generated by multiplex PCR. TCRdb shows the sequencer as Illumina HiSeq 4000. To build TCR beta libraries, CDR3 regions were amplified by Arm-PCR using iRepertoire HTBI primers. Before sequencing, the PCR products went through gel purification. The published analysis was carried out like this. Across samples, about 63 TRBV and over 11 TRBJ segments were identified and used for gene usage analysis of CDR3 amino acid clonotypes. Filtered high-quality paired reads were merged into contigs using COPE and FqMerger. BLAST was used to align contigs to IMGT TRBV, TRBD and TRBJ reference genes, and CDR3 was defined according to IMGT. Any clonotype with a frequency above 0.1% was classified as a highly expanded clone. Shannon entropy served as the measure of repertoire diversity, while the Gini coefficient captured V-J evenness. A clonotype found in more than one individual was treated as public. The public reads were quality trimmed at Q25 with fastp and then assembled into clones with MiXCR by TCRdb, keeping productive beta chains. Rows are combined by CDR3 protein, so each entry shows the most common genes and DNA. TCRdb assigned the V and J calls; the authors' analysis was not used. The sample yields roughly 510,000 distinct CDR3 sequences; about 16% were counted once. About 11% of the sample is held by the ten biggest clonotypes.

This sample also appeared in a second study, on T cells in Graves' hyperthyroidism and ophthalmopathy. In that second paper, the authors write: Graves' hyperthyroidism was defined as stable when no progression to ophthalmopathy occurred over 18 months of follow-up. Hyperthyroidism patients were aged 18 to 65 years and newly diagnosed, with disease duration of less than 2 months. The study excluded patients with uncontrolled infections, other autoimmune diseases, pregnancy or lactation. Diagnoses were based on clinical symptoms, serum thyroxine and TRAb, thyroid ultrasound and orbital computed tomography. The TCR CDR3 was subjected to a first round of RT-PCR using the HTBI primer set and the Qiagen OneStep RT-PCR kit. Most expanded thyroid clonotypes (frequency above 0.001) were also found in blood, which suggests that blood repertoires may mirror thyroid immune responses. A model built on a 13 V-J signature distinguished ophthalmopathy from stable hyperthyroidism, reaching roughly 88% sensitivity and approximately 83% specificity in cross-validation and 80%/75% in testing. In validation, progression to ophthalmopathy was predicted by the model with around 71% sensitivity and around 76% specificity, a median of roughly six months before onset. A discovery cohort of about 100 patients, about 43 with Graves' ophthalmopathy and about 58 with stable Graves' hyperthyroidism, was used to find distinguishing TCR V-J signatures. An independent validation cohort of under 20 hyperthyroidism patients and more than 15 patients who later progressed to ophthalmopathy tested prospective prediction of ophthalmopathy. The 95 to 100 discovery patients were randomly split 7:3 into training and test sets. In six Graves' hyperthyroidism patients, the study also compared T-cell repertoires from thyroid tissue with T-cell repertoires from blood. After sampling, hyperthyroidism patients received methimazole starting at 30 mg daily, and ophthalmopathy patients received high-dose intravenous methylprednisolone. A second multiplex PCR round built the libraries, followed by size selection and purification. Paired-end sequencing of the libraries was performed with 100 bp reads on an Illumina HiSeq2000. SOAPnuke was used to process the raw data, with reads discarded if the reads contained adapters or uncalled bases, had a mean Phred below 15, or lacked an exact constant-primer or identifier match. COPE v1.2.5 was used to merge high-quality paired reads, and clonotypes were defined as unique nucleotide sequences. Clonotypes were aligned to IMGT TRBV, TRBD and TRBJ reference segments using MiTCR v1.1. Only V-J combinations with frequency above 0.0001, covering about 99% of repertoires, were analysed. The TCS score was defined as F50 (clonal expansion) divided by E x V (chaos), with BLOSUM62-based TCRdist calculated between CDR3 peptides within each V-J. Welch's t-statistics and random forest reduced 500 to 550 V-J features to about 12, which were used in a naive Bayes classifier (R e1071). No statistical method was used to fix the sample size in advance, and group allocation was not hidden from the investigators. The paper describes TCR Vbeta CDR3 sequencing of roughly 130 peripheral blood samples, made up of about 41 ophthalmopathy patients, some 80 hyperthyroidism patients and approximately 17 progressor patients.

The rearrangement joined TRBV28 to TRBJ1-1; 9 middle bases align to TRBD1. This TCR derives from a man younger than 30 with Graves disease. Donor details come from another sample of the same person, matched by shared clones. The sequencing here drew on peripheral blood mononuclear cells (PBMCs), taken at new diagnosis, from a patient treated with antithyroid drugs. The sequenced DNA is TGTGCCAGCAGCAGCCGGGACAGGGACTTCTTGGAAGCTTTCTTT. Translated, it reads CASSSRDRDFLEAFF.